This T cell receptor (beta chain) was sequenced in a study of T cell clones after liver transplantation. Overall study: Three of the eight recipients were HCV-positive; the rest had non-autoimmune, non-viral transplant indications. Whole-study findings and limits: Donor-reactive sequences fell more than third party-reactive ones, suggesting partial deletion.

Looked up from germline, CDR1 is MGHRA and CDR2 is YSYEKL. Deletions cut 1 base from V and 4 bases from J, with 8 bases between. The CDR3 length is 13 residues. Alloreactive TCRbeta sequences came from sequencing proliferating CFSE-low cells in the MLR. To note about this clone: The antigen remains undetermined.

Repertoires were generated with immunoSEQ multiplex PCR, while TCRdb's copy carries only in-frame clones and drops some. The sample includes about 2,200 clones, 31% of them seen just once. Sequencing used CD8+ T cells from cultured PBMCs. This sequence originates from a human patient who received a liver transplant. The T cells may come from the graft donor. This chain uses TRBV4-1 with TRBJ2-7; the D is unclear. The CDR3 DNA reads TGCGCCAGCAGCCAAGCGAATGGATACGAGCAGTACTTC. Its translation: CASSQANGYEQYF.